The 9 T cell receptor beta chains listed next were all sequenced from one sample in a study of blood T cell repertoires in COVID-19. Libraries were prepared by immunoSEQ multiplex PCR; TCRdb keeps only in-frame clonotypes and omits some of them. This sample has more than 150,000 clones, with approximately 82% found just once. Sample: PBMCs or T cells enriched from blood (not recorded which). These receptors all come from a woman between 50 and 59 years old who had recovered from COVID-19.

The chain carries TRBV5-8 and TRBJ2-7; 12 nucleotides agree with TRBD2. CDR1 is SGHTS, CDR2 YDEGEE, per germline. There are 18 residues in the CDR3. The V and J ends lost 7 bases and 12 bases, in that order; junction bases with no gene match: 26. CDR3 region: CASPLPEIWTSGIQSPYF. In DNA, the CDR3 is TGTGCCAGCCCCCTACCCGAGATATGGACTAGCGGGATTCAATCGCCGTACTTC. Drawing the rest from reference TRBV5-8 and TRBJ2-7, the complete variable domain is EAGVTQSPTHLIKTRGQQATLRCSPISGHTSVYWYQQALGLGLQFLLWYDEGEERNRGNFPPRFSGRQFPNYSSELNVNALELEDSALYLCASPLPEIWTSGIQSPYFGPGTRLTVT.

The V and J genes are TRBV7-2 and TRBJ1-5, with D uncertain. Germline V gene data show CDR1 as SGHTA and CDR2 as FQGNSA. Trimming removed 5 bases from V and 4 bases from J, with 6 bases in between. The CDR3 is made up of 12 amino acids. The CDR3 loop is CASSVYNQPQHF. In DNA, the CDR3 is TGTGCCAGCAGCGTTTATAATCAGCCCCAGCATTTT.

This chain joins TRBV6-6 and TRBJ2-7, with D uncertain. There are 13 residues in the CDR3. Trimming left V 6 bases short and J 3 bases short, with 12 bases between. CDR1 and CDR2 (germline): MNHNY, SVGAGI (reference sequence). CDR3 region: CASRTFSGYEQYF. The CDR3 bases are TGTGCCAGCAGGACTTTTTCGGGCTACGAGCAGTACTTC.

This clone showed up just a few times. The chain uses TRBV6-1 and TRBJ1-5; D ambiguous. This CDR3 contains 16 residues. CDR1 and CDR2 from the germline V gene are MNHNS and SASEGT. V lost 4 bases and J lost 7, with 20 bases in between. The CDR3, as DNA: TGTGCCAGCAGTGGTAACCATATCGTGGGCCGACAGCCCCAGCATTTT. It encodes CASSGNHIVGRQPQHF.

This chain joins TRBV6-2 or TRBV6-3 and TRBJ2-4, with a possible D match to TRBD2 (5 bases). V was pared by 0 bases and J by 13 bases, with 16 bases between. There are 14 residues in the CDR3. CDR1 is MNHEY and CDR2 is SVGEGT in the germline V gene. The CDR3 DNA is TGTGCCAGCAGTTACTCGTCTGGGAGAGGGATCCAGTACTTC. Its protein is CASSYSSGRGIQYF.

This sequence joins TRBV6-5 and TRBJ2-7, with 9 bases matching TRBD1. Germline V gene data show CDR1 as MNHEY and CDR2 as SVGAGI. The CDR3 contains 14 residues. With 6 bases clipped from V and 5 bases from J, the junction kept 8 bases outside the gene matches. The CDR3 bases are TGTGCCAGCAGAATTCGACAGGGGGGCCACGAGCAGTACTTC. Translating it yields CASRIRQGGHEQYF.

This chain joins TRBV10-1 and TRBJ2-1, with D possibly being TRBD2 (7 bases). V was cut by 0 bases and J by 5 bases, with 11 bases left in between. The CDR3 is 15 amino acids. Germline V gene data show CDR1 as WNHNN and CDR2 as SYGVQD (reference sequence). CDR3 nucleotides: TGCGCCAGCAGTGAGTCCGCGGGGGCCCACAATGAGCAGTTCTTC. Its translation is CASSESAGAHNEQFF.

The chain recombines TRBV5-1 with TRBJ2-7, with 9 positions matching TRBD1. Per germline, CDR1 SGHRS and CDR2 YFSETQ. The CDR3 consists of 14 residues. J was trimmed by 6 bases and V by 4 bases; bases with no gene match: 8. Written as DNA, the CDR3 is TGCGCCAGCAGCATGGGACAGGGAGTCGGCGAGCAGTACTTC. Amino acid sequence: CASSMGQGVGEQYF.

This clone appeared a few times. The chain links TRBV2 to TRBJ1-1, with D unclear. In germline, CDR1 is SNHLY, CDR2 FYNNEI. Trimming took 6 bases from V and 7 from J, leaving 15 bases between them. The CDR3 is 13 residues long. CDR3 sequence (DNA): TGTGCCAGCAGGGGCAGGAGCGGAGGTGAAGCTTTCTTT. Protein sequence: CASRGRSGGEAFF.